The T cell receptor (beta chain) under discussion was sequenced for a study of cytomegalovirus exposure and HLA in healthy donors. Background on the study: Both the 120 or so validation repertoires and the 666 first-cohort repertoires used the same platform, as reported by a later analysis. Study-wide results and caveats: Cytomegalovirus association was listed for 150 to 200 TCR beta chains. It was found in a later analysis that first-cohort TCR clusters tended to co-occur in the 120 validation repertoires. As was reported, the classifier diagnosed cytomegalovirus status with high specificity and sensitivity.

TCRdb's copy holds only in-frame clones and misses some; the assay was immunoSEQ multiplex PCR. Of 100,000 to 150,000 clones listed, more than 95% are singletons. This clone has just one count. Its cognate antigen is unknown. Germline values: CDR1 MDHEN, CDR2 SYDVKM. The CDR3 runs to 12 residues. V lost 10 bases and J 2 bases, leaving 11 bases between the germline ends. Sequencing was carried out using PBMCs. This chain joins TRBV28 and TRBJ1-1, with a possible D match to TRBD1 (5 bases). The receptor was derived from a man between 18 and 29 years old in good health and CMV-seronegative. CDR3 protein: CATGGFNTEAFF. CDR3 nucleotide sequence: TGTGCCACCGGGGGATTTAACACTGAAGCTTTCTTT.